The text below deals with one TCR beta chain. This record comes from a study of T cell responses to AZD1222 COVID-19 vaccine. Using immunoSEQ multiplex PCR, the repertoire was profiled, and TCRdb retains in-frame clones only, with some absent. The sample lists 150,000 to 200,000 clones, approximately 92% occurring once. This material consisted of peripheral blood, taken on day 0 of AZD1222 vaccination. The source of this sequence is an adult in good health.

For the CDR3, the DNA is TGTGCCAGCAGCTCAGACAGACTAGCGACAAGAAGGGGGGAGCTGTTTTTT. This codes for CASSSDRLATRRGELFF. This sequence joins TRBV11-2 and TRBJ2-2, with 8 bases matching TRBD2. Germline CDR1 SGHAT, CDR2 FQNNGV. The CDR3 length is 17 residues. V was pared by 4 bases and J by 8 bases, with 15 bases of the junction left unmatched. Filled out from reference TRBV11-2 and TRBJ2-2, the complete variable domain reads EAGVAQSPRYKIIEKRQSVAFWCNPISGHATLYWYQQILGQGPKLLIQFQNNGVVDDSQLPKDRFSAERLKGVDSTLKIQPAKLEDSAVYLCASSSDRLATRRGELFFGEGSRLTVL.